This entry concerns a single TCR beta chain. What it binds is unknown. The sample belongs to a study of T cells in narcolepsy. Study summary: Patients with NT1 or NT2 and healthy control donors were enrolled. General study results and limits: Comparing one patient's CSF and blood CD4+ clonotypes highlighted HCRT- and TRIB2-specific autoreactive clonotypes.

CDR1 MGHDK and CDR2 SYGVNS come from the germline V gene. Trimming took off 6 bases at V and 2 bases at J, with 8 bases between the two ends. The CDR3 is made up of 12 amino acids. Using immunoSEQ multiplex PCR, the repertoire was profiled, and TCRdb retains in-frame clones only, with some absent. This table has over 30,000 clones, about 80% appearing once. The rearrangement uses TRBV25-1 and TRBJ2-7; D call uncertain. This clonotype was obtained from a human donor with narcolepsy. The specimen was CD45RA- memory CD4+ T cells from PBMCs. Here the CDR3 DNA reads TGTGCCAGCAGCCCTACAACCTACGAGCAGTACTTC. Translating it yields CASSPTTYEQYF.